This T cell receptor beta chain was sequenced for a study of T cell responses to AZD1222 COVID-19 vaccine. As for this clone: Its cognate antigen is unknown.

The protocol was immunoSEQ multiplex PCR, while the TCRdb copy is restricted to in-frame clones and leaves out a portion. Among about 92,000 clones listed, 85% to 90% were seen once. Study-wide results and limits: Recipients of two AZD1222 doses showed rising Spike-specific TCR breadth and depth. After the peak T cell response, and only then, were repertoires sampled.

The material sequenced was peripheral blood, taken on day 0 of AZD1222 vaccination. The clonotype comes from an adult in good health.

This chain's CDR3 is CASSLGISGGPAGELFF. The CDR3 DNA reads as TGCGCCAGCAGCTTGGGGATTTCAGGAGGGCCAGCCGGGGAGCTGTTTTTT. The chain joins TRBV5-1 to TRBJ2-2; tentatively, D is TRBD2 (6 bases). The CDR3 has 17 residues. V lost 0 bases to trimming and J lost 6 bases, with 18 bases between them. Germline lookup yields CDR1 SGHRS and CDR2 YFSETQ.